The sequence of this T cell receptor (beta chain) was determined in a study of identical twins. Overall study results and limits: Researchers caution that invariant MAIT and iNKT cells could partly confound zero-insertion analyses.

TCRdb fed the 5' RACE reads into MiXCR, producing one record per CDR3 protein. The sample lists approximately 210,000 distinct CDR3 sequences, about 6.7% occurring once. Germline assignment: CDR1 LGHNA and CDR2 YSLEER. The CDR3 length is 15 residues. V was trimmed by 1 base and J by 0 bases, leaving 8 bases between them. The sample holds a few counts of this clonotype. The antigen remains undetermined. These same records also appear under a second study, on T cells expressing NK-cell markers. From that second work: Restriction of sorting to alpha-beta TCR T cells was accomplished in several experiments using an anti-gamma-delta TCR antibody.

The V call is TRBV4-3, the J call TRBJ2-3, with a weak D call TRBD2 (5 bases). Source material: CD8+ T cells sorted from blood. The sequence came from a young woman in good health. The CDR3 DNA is TGCGCCAGCAGCCAAGTACAGCGGAGCACAGATACGCAGTATTTT. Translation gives CASSQVQRSTDTQYF.